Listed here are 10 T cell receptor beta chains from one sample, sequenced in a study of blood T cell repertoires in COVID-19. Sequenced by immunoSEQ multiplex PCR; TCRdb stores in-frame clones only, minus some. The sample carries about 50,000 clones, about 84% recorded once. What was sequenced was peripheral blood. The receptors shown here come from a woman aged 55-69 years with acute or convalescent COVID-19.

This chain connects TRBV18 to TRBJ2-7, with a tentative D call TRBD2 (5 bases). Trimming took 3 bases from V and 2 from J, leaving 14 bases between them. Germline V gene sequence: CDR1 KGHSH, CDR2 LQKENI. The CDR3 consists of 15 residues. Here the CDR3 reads CASSPPGLQTYEQYF. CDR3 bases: TGTGCCAGCTCACCTCCGGGGTTACAAACCTACGAGCAGTACTTC. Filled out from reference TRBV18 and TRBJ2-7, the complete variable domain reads NAGVMQNPRHLVRRRGQEARLRCSPMKGHSHVYWYRQLPEEGLKFMVYLQKENIIDESGMPKERFSAEFPKEGPSILRIQQVVRGDSAAYFCASSPPGLQTYEQYFGPGTRLTVT.

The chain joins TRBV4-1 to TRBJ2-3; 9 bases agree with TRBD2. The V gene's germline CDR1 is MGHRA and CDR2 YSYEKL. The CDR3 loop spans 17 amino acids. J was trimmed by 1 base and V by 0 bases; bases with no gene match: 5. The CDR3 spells CASSQELWTSGTDTQYF. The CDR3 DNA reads TGCGCCAGCAGCCAAGAGCTTTGGACTAGCGGCACAGATACGCAGTATTTT.

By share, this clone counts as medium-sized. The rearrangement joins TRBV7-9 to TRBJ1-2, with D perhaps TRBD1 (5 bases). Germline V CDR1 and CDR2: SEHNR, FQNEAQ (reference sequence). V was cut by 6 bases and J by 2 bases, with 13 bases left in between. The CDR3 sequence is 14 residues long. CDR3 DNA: TGTGCCAGCAGGGCCAGGGCAGAAAACTATGGCTACACCTTC. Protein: CASRARAENYGYTF.

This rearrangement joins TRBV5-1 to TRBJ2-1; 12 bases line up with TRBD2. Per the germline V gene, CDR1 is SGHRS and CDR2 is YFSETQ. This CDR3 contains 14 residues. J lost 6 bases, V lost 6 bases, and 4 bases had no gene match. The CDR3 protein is CASTGTSGPNEQFF. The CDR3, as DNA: TGCGCCAGCACGGGGACTAGCGGGCCCAATGAGCAGTTCTTC.

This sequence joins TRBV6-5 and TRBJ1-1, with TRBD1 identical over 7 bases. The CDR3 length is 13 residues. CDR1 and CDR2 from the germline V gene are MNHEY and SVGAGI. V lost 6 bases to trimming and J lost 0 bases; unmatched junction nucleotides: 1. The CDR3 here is CASRGQMNTEAFF. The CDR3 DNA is TGTGCCAGCAGGGGACAGATGAACACTGAAGCTTTCTTT.

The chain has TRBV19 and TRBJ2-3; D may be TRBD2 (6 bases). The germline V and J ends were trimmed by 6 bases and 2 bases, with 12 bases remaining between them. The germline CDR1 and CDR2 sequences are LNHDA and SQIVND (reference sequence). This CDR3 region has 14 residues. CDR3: CASSPGVITDTQYF. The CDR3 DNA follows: TGTGCCAGTAGCCCGGGGGTTATCACAGATACGCAGTATTTT.

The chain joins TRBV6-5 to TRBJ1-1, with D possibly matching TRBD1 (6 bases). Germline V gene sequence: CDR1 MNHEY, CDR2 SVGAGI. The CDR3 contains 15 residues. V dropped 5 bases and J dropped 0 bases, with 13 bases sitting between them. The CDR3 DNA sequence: TGTGCCAGCAGTCAGGGGTCCCGTATGAACACTGAAGCTTTCTTT. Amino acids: CASSQGSRMNTEAFF.

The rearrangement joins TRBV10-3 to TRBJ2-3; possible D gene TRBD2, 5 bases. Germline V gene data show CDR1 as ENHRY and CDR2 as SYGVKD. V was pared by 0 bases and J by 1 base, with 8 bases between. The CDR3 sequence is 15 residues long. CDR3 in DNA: TGTGCCATCAGTGAGTCGTTGCGGGGCACAGATACGCAGTATTTT. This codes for CAISESLRGTDTQYF.

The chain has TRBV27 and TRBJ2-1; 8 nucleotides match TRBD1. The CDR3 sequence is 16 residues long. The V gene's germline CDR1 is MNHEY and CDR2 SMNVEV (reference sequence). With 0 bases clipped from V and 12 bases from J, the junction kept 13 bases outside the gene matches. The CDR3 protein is CASSLSVGRQGAGQFF. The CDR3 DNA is TGTGCCAGCAGTTTATCGGTAGGGCGCCAGGGGGCTGGGCAGTTCTTC.

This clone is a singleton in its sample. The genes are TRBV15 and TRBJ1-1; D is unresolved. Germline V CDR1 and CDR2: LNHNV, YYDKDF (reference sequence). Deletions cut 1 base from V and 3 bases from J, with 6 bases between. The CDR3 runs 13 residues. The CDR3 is CATSRGTDTEAFF. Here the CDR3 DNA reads TGTGCCACCAGCAGAGGTACAGACACTGAAGCTTTCTTT.